The source of this TCR beta chain is a study of patients and donors after allogeneic stem cell transplantation. MiXCR was run by TCRdb on the RT-PCR reads, yielding one entry per CDR3 protein. Found here are 800,000 to 1,000,000 distinct CDR3 sequences, 15% to 20% of them singletons; the top ten hold roughly 6%. V trimming: 4 bases; J trimming: 1 base; junction bases outside the gene matches: 13. This CDR3 is 18 amino acids long. Per the germline V gene, CDR1 is SGHRS and CDR2 is YFSETQ. The chain combines TRBV5-1 with TRBJ1-5; the match to TRBD1 covers 8 bases. The specimen sequenced was blood, either unsorted or a sorted T cell fraction (not recorded which). The sequence was obtained from a human donor who was either an allogeneic HSCT recipient or a stem cell or donor lymphocyte infusion donor (not recorded which). It is not recorded whose cells these are; they may come from a transplant donor. The CDR3 DNA reads TGCGCCAGCAGCCCCGGACAGGGTGGTTTTCGGAGCAATCAGCCCCAGCATTTT. Translation: CASSPGQGGFRSNQPQHF.